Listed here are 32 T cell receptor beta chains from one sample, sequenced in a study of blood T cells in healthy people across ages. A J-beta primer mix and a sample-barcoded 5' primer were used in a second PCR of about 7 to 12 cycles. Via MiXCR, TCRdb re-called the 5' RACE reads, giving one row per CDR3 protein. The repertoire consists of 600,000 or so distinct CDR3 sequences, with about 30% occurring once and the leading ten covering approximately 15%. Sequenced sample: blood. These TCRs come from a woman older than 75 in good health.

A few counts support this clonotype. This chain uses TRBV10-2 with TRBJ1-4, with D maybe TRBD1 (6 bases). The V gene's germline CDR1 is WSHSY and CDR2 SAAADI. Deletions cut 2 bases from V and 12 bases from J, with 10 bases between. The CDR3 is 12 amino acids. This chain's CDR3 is CASSEADRQLFF. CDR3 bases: TGCGCCAGCAGTGAGGCGGACAGACAACTGTTTTTT.

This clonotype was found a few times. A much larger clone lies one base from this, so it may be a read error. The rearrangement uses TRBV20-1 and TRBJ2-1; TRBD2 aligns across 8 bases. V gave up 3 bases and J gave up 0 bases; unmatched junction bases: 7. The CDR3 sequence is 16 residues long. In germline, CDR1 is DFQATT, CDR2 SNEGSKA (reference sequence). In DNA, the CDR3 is TGCAGTGCTAGCCTGCAGCGGGGGATCTCCTACAATGAGCAGTTCTTC. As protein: CSASLQRGISYNEQFF.

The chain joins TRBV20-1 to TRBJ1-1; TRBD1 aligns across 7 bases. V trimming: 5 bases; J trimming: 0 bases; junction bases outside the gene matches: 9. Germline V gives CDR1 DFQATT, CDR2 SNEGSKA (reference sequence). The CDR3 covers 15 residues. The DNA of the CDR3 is TGCAGTGCTTTAAGGGAGGGACAGTTGAACACTGAAGCTTTCTTT. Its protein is CSALREGQLNTEAFF.

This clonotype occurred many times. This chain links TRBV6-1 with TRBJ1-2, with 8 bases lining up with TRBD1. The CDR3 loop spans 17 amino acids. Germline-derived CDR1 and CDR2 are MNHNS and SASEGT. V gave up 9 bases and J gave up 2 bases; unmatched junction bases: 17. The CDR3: CASLSPEGQVINYGYTF. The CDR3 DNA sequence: TGTGCCAGTTTGAGCCCGGAGGGACAGGTTATCAACTATGGCTACACCTTC.

CDR3 nucleotides: TGTGCCAGCACTATGAGTAGGGGGGGGTACAATGAGCAGTACTTC. The encoded protein is CASTMSRGGYNEQYF. The V and J genes are TRBV7-2 and TRBJ2-1, with D possibly matching TRBD2 (7 bases). Judging by the DNA end, TRBJ2-7 fits better; the J call may be wrong. The germline V gene has CDR1 SGHTA and CDR2 FQGNSA. The CDR3 totals 15 residues.

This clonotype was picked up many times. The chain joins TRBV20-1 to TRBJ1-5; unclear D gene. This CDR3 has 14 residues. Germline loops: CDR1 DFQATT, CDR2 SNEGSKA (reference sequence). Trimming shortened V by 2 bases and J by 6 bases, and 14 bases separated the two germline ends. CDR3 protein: CSARFQGSGQPQHF. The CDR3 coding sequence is TGCAGTGCTAGATTTCAAGGGTCAGGTCAGCCCCAGCATTTT.

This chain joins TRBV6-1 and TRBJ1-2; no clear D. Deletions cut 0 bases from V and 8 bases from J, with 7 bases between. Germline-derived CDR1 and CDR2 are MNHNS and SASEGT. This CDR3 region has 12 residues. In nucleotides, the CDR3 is TGTGCCAGCAGTGAAGCTGGGGAGGGCTACACCTTC. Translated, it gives CASSEAGEGYTF.

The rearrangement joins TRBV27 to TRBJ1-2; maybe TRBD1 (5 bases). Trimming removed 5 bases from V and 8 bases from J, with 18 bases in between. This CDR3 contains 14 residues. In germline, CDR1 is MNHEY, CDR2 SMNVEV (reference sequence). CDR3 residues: CASSPRGGEEGYTF. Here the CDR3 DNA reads TGTGCCAGCAGTCCCCGGGGAGGGGAGGAAGGCTACACCTTC.

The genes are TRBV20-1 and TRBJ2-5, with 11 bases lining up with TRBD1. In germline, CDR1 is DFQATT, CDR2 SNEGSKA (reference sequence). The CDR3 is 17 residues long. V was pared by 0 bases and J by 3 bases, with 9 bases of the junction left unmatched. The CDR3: CSARDRRGQGVKETQYF. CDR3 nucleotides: TGCAGTGCTAGAGATCGGAGGGGACAGGGGGTAAAAGAGACCCAGTACTTC.

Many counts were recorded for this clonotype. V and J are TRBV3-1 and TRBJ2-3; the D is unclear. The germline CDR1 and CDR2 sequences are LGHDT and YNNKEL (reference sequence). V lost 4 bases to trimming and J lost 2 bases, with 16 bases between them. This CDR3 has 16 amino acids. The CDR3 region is CASSRGTDLFTDTQYF. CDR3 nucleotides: TGTGCCAGCAGCCGAGGAACAGACCTCTTCACAGATACGCAGTATTTT.

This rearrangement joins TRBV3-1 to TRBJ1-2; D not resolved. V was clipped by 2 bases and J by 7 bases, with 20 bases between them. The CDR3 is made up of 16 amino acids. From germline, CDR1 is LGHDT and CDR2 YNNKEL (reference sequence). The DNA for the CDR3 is TGTGCCAGCAGCCAACCAAGACTCCGGGGAATCGGTGGCTACACCTTC. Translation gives CASSQPRLRGIGGYTF.

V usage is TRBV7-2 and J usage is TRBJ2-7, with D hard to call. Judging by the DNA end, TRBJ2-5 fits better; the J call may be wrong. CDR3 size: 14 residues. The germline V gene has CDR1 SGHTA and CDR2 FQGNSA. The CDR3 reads CASSLSEIQETQYF. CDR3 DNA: TGTGCCAGCAGCTTAAGCGAGATCCAAGAGACCCAGTACTTC.

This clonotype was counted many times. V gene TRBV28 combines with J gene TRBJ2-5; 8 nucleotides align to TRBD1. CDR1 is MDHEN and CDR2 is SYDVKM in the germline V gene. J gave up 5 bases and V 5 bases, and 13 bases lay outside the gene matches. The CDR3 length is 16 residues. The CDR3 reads CASSRPRDRYLETQYF. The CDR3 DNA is TGTGCCAGCAGTCGCCCCCGGGACAGGTATTTGGAGACCCAGTACTTC.

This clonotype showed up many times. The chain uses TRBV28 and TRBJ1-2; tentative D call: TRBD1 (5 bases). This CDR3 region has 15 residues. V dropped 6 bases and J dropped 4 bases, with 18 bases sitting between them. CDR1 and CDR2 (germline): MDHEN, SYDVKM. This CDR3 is CASRPPSAGLYGYTF. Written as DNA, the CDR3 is TGTGCCAGCAGACCCCCTTCCGCAGGGCTCTATGGCTACACCTTC.

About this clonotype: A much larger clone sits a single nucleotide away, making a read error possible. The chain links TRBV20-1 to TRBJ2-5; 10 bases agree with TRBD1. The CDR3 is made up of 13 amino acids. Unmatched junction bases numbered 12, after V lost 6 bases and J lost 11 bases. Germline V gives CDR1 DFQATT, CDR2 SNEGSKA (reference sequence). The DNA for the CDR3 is TGCAGTGCCGAGACAGGGGGCAACAATGAGCAGTACTTC. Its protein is CSAETGGNNEQYF.

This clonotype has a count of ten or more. The CDR3 protein is CSARSYGQDSNQPQHF. The CDR3 DNA reads TGCAGTGCTAGATCGTACGGACAGGATAGCAATCAGCCCCAGCATTTT. V usage is TRBV20-1 and J usage is TRBJ1-5; TRBD1 matches at 7 bases. Per the germline V gene, CDR1 is DFQATT and CDR2 is SNEGSKA (reference sequence). Losses at the gene ends were 2 bases for V and 0 bases for J; bases not matched to a gene: 7. This CDR3 has 16 residues.

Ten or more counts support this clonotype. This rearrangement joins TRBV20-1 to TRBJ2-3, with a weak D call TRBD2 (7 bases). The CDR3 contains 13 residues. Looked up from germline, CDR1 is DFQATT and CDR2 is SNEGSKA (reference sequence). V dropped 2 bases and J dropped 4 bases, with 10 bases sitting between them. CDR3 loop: CSARSGGADTQYF. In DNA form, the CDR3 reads TGCAGTGCTAGATCGGGGGGCGCAGATACGCAGTATTTT.

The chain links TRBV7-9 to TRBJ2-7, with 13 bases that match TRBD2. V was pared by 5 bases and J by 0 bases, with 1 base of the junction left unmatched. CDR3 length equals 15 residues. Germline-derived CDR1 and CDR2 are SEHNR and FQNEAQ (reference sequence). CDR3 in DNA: TGTGCCAGCAGCGGGACTAGCGGGATCTCCTACGAGCAGTACTTC. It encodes CASSGTSGISYEQYF.

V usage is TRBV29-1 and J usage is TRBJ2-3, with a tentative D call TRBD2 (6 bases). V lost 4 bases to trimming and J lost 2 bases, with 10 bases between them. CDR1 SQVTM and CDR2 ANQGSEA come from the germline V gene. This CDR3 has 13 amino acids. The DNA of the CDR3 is TGCAGCGTTGGTGGGGGACTCACAGATACGCAGTATTTT. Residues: CSVGGGLTDTQYF.

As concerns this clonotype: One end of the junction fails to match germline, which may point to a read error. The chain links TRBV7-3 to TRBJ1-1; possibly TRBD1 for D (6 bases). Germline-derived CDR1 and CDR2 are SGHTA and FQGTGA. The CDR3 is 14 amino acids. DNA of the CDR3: TGTACCAGCAGACCACAGGGCGACGGCACTGAAGCTTTCTTT. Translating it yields CTSRPQGDGTEAFF. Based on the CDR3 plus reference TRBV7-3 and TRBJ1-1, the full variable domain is GAGVSQTPSNKVTEKGKYVELRCDPISGHTALYWYRQSLGQGPEFLIYFQGTGAADDSGLPNDRFFAVRPEGSVSTLKIQRTERGDSAVYLCTSRPQGDGTEAFFGQGTRLTVV.

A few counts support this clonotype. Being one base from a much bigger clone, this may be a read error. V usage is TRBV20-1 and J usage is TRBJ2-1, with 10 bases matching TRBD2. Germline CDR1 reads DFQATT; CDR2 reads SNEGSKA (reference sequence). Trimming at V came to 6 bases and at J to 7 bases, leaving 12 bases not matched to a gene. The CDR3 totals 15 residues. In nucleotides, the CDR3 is TGCAGTGCCACGACTTTAGCGGGGGGCGGGAATGAGCAGTTCTTC. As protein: CSATTLAGGGNEQFF.

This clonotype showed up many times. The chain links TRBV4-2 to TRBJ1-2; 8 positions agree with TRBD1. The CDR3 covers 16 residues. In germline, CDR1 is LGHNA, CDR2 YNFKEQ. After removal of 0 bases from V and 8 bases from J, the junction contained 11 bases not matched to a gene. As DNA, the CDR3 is TGTGCCAGCAGCCAAGAGAGCTTAGGAACAGGGGGAGGCTACACCTTC. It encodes CASSQESLGTGGGYTF.

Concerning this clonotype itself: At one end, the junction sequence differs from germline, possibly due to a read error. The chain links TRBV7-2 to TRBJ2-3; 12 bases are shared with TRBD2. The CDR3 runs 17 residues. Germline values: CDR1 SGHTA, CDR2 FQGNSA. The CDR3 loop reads CVSSLGLAGLMTDTQYF. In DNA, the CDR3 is TGTGTCAGCAGCTTAGGACTAGCGGGGTTAATGACAGATACGCAGTATTTT.

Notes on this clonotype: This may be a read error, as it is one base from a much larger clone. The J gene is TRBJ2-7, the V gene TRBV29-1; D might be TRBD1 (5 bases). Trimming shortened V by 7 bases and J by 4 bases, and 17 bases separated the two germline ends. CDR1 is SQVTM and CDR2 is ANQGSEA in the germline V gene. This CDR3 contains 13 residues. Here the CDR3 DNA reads TGCAGCGCCTTTGGCAGGGATCATTACGAGCAGTACTTC. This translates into CSAFGRDHYEQYF.

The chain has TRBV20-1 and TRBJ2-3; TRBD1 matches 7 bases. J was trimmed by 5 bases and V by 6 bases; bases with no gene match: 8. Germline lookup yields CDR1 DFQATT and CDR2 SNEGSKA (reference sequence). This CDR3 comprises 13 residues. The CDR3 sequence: CSAYPPGGDTQYF. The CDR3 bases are TGCAGTGCCTACCCACCAGGGGGAGATACGCAGTATTTT.

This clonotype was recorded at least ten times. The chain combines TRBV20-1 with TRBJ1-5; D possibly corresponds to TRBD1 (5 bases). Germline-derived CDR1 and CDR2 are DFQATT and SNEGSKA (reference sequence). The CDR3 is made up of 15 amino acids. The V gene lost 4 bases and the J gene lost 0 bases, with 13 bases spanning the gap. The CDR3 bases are TGCAGTGCTACCACAGGAGACTATAGCAATCAGCCCCAGCATTTT. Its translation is CSATTGDYSNQPQHF.

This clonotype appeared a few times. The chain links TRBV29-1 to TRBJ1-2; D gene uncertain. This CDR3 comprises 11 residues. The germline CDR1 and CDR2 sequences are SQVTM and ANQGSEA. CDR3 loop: CTCTENYGYTF. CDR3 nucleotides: TGCACCTGCACAGAGAACTATGGCTACACCTTC. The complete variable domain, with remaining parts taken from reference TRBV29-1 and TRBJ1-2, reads SAVISQKPSRDICQRGTSLTIQCQVDSQVTMMFWYRQQPGQSLTLIATANQGSEATYESGFVIDKFPISRPNLTFSTLTVSNMSPEDSSIYLCTCTENYGYTFGSGTRLTVV.

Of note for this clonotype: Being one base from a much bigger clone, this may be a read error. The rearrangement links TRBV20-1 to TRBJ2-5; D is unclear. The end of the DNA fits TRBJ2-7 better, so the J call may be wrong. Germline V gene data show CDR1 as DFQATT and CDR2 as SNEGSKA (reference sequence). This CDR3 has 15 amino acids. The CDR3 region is CSARAPLRGTHEQYF. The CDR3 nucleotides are TGCAGTGCTAGAGCCCCTCTCCGCGGTACCCACGAGCAGTACTTC.

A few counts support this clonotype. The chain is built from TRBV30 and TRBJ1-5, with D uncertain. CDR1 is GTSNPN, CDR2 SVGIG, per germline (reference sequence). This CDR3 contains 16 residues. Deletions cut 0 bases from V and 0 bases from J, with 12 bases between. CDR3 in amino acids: CAWSVRGGSSNQPQHF. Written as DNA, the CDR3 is TGTGCCTGGAGTGTACGTGGAGGGAGTAGCAATCAGCCCCAGCATTTT.

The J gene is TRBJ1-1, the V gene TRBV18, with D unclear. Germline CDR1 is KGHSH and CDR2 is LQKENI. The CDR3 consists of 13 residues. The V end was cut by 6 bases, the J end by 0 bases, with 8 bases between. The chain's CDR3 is CASSELLNTEAFF. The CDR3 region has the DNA TGTGCCAGCTCGGAACTCCTGAACACTGAAGCTTTCTTT.

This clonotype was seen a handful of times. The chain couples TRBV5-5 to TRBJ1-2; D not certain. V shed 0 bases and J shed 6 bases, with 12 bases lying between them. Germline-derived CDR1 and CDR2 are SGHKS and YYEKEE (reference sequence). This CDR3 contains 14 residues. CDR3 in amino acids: CASSLDPRSDGYTF. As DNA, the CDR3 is TGTGCCAGCAGCTTGGATCCCCGGAGTGATGGCTACACCTTC.

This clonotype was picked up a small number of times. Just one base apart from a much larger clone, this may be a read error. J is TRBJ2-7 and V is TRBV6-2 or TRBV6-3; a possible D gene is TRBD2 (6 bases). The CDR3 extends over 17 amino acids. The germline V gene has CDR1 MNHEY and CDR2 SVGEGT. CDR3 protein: CASGYPSAGTFSYEQYF. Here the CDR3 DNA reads TGTGCCAGCGGTTATCCTTCTGCGGGGACCTTCTCCTACGAGCAGTACTTC.